This T cell receptor (beta chain) emerged from a study of cytomegalovirus exposure and HLA in healthy donors. Broader study findings: One variant, a missense change in DCLRE1C, was linked in a later analysis to TCR beta V- and J-gene trimming. Indistinguishability led to the exclusion of some V segments, TRBV6-2 and TRBV6-3 included. In a later analysis, parvovirus B19, influenza, CMV and Epstein-Barr virus appeared linked to several top co-occurrence clusters.

The trim removed 7 bases at V and 3 bases at J, leaving 5 bases unmatched. The CDR3 consists of 13 residues. Germline values: CDR1 ENHRY, CDR2 SYGVKD. This clone has just a few counts. Its matching antigen is unknown. PCR employed 60 Vbeta and 13 Jbeta primers. The repertoire was sequenced with immunoSEQ multiplex PCR; TCRdb's copy has only in-frame clones and lacks some. The sample carries around 110,000 clones, roughly three fifths recorded once. The sequence was collected from a woman in her forties in good health and CMV-seropositive. Input material: PBMCs. The chain couples TRBV10-3 to TRBJ1-1; 7 bases agree with TRBD1. This CDR3 reads CAITKTGYTEAFF. The CDR3 coding sequence is TGTGCCATCACCAAGACAGGGTACACTGAAGCTTTCTTT.